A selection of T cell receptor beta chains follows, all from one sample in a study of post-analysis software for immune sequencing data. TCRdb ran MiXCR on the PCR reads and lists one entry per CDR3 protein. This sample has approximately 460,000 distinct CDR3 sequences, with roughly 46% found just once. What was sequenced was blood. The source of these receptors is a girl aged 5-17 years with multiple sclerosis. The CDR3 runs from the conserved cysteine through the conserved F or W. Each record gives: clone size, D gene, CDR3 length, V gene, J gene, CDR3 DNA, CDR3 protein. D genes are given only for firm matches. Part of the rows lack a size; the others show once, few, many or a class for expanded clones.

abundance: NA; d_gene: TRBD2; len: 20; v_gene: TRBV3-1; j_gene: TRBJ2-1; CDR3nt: TGTGCCAGCAGCCAAGTATATCGGCTAGCGGGAGGCCCAAATTACAATGAGCAGTTCTTC; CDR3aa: CASSQVYRLAGGPNYNEQFF
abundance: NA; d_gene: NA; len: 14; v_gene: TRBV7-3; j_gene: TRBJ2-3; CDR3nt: TGTGCCAGCAGCTTTTACCCGAGCACAGATACGCAGTATTTT; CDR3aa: CASSFYPSTDTQYF
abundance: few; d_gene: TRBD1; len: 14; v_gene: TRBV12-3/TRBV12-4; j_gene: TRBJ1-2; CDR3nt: TGTGCCAGCAGGGGACAGGCGCTTAACTATGGCTACACCTTC; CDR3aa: CASRGQALNYGYTF
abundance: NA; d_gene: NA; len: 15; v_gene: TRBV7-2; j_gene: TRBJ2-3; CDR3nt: TGTGCCAGCAGCTTATGGATCGCCCCGGGGGATACGCAGTATTTT; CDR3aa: CASSLWIAPGDTQYF
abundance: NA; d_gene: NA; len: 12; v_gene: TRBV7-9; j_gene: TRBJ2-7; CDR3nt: TGTGCCAGCAGCTTAGGGGCTAGGGAGCAGTACTTC; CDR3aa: CASSLGAREQYF
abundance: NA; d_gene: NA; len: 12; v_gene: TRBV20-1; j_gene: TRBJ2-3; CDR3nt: TGCAGGGCTAGTAAGGAAACCGATACGCAGTATTTT; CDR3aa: CRASKETDTQYF
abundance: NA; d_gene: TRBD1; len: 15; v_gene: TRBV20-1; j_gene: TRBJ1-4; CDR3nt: TGCAGTGCTATTTCTTCCGGGACAGGGACCGAAGAACTGTTTTTT; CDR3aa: CSAISSGTGTEELFF
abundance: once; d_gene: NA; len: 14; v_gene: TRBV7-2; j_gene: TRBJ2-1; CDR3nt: TGTGCCAGCAGCCCGCCTAAGGGGTACGAGACCCAGTTCTTC; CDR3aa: CASSPPKGYETQFF
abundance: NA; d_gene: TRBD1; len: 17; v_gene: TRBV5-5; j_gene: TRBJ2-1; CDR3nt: TGTGCCAGCAGCTTGTACCGGGACAGGGGACCCTACAATGAGCAGTTCTTC; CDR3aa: CASSLYRDRGPYNEQFF
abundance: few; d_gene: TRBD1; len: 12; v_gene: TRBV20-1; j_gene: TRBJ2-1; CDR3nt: TGCAGTGCTAGGACAGGGTCGAATGAGCAGTTCTTC; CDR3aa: CSARTGSNEQFF
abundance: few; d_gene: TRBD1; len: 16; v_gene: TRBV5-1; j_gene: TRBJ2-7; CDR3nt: TGCGCCAGCAGCTCTGACAGGGGGCCCCTTGCCTACGAGCAGTACTTC; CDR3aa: CASSSDRGPLAYEQYF
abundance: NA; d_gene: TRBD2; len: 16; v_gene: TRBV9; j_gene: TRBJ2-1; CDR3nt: TGTGCCAGCAGCCCGTCTGGAGCGGGAGCGTACAATGAGCAGTTCTTC; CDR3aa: CASSPSGAGAYNEQFF
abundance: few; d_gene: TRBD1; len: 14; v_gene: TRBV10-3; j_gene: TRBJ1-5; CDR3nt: TGTGCCATCAGTCGACAGGGAACCAATCAGCCCCAGCATTTT; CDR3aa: CAISRQGTNQPQHF
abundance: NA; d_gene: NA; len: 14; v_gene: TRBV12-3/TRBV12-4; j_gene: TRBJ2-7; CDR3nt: TGTGCCAGCAGTTTAACTAGAGTAGGCGACGAGCAGTACTTC; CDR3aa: CASSLTRVGDEQYF
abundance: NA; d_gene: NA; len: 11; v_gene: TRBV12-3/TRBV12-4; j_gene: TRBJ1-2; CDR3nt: TGTGCCAGCAGTTTCCCGAGAGGCTACACCTTC; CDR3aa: CASSFPRGYTF
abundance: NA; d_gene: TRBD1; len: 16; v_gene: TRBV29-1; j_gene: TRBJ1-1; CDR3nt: TGCAGCGCCCCGGGGCGGGGACAGGTGAGAGGCACTGAAGCTTTCTTT; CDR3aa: CSAPGRGQVRGTEAFF
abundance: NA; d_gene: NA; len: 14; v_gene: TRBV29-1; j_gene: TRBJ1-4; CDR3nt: TGCAGCGTTGGACAGGCGGGTGTTAATGAAAAACTGTTTTTT; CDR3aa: CSVGQAGVNEKLFF
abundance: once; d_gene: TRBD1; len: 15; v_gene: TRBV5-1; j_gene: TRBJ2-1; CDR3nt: TGCGCCAGCAGCTTCGGGACAGGGGGCTACAATGAGCAGTTCTTC; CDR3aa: CASSFGTGGYNEQFF
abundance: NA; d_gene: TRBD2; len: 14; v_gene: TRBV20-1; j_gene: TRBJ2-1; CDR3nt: TGCAGTGCTAGACTAGCGGGAAAGGTGGAGACCCAGTTCTTC; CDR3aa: CSARLAGKVETQFF
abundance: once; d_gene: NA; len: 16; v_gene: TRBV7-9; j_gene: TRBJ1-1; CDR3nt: TGTGCCAGCAGCCCACTAAGGGGAGGGGAGAACACTGAAGCTTTCTTT; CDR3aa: CASSPLRGGENTEAFF
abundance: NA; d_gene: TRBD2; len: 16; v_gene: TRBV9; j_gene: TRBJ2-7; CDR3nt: TGTGCCAGCAGCGTAGGCGGGAGTGCGACTTCCTACGAGCAGTACTTC; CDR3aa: CASSVGGSATSYEQYF
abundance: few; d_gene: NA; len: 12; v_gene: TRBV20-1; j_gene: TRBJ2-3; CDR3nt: TGCAGTGCTAGAGAAGAAGGGGATACGCAGTATTTT; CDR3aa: CSAREEGDTQYF
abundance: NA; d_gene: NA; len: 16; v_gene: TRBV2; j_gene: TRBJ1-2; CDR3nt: TGTGCCAGCACTGGGGGCTGGTCTGGAGTTGTTGGTGGCTACACCTTC; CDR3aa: CASTGGWSGVVGGYTF
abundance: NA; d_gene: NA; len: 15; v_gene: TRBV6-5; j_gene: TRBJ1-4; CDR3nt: TGTGCCAGCATGGGCAGGAGTGCAACTAATGAAAAACTGTTTTTT; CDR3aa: CASMGRSATNEKLFF
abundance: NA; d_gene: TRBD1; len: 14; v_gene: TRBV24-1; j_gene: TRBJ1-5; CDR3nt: TGTGCCACCAGGTCAGGGGGCTGGAATCAGCCCCAGCATTTT; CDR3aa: CATRSGGWNQPQHF
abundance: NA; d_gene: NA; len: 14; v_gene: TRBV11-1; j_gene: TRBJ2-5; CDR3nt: TGTGCCACCTCTTTAGGGAGAAACCAAGAGACCCAGTACTTC; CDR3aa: CATSLGRNQETQYF
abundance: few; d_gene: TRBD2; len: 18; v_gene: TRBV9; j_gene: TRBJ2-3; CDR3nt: TGTGCCAGCAGCGTAGCAATGGGGAGGGGCACTAGCACAGATACGCAGTATTTT; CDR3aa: CASSVAMGRGTSTDTQYF
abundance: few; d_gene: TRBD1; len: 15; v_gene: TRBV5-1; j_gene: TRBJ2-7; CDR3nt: TGCGCCAGCAGTTACGCCGGGACAGGGACGTCCGAGCAGTACTTC; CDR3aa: CASSYAGTGTSEQYF
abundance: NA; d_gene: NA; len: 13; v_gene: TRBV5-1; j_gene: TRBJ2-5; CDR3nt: TGTGCCAGCAGCCCCAGGGTCCAAGAGACCCAGTACTTC; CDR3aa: CASSPRVQETQYF
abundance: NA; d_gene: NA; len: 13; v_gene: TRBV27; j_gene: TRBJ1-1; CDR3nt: TGTGCCAGCAGCCCCTCCTTGTACACTGAAGCTTTCTTT; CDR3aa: CASSPSLYTEAFF
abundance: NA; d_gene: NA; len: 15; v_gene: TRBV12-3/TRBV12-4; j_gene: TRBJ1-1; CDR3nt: TGTGCCAGCAGTCTGAGGGGCGCCCCGAACACTGAAGCTTTCTTT; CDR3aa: CASSLRGAPNTEAFF
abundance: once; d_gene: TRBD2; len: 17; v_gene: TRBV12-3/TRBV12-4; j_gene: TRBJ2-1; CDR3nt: TGTGCCAGCAGCGGGGGTAGCGGGAGGGCTTCCTACAATGAGCAGTTCTTC; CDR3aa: CASSGGSGRASYNEQFF
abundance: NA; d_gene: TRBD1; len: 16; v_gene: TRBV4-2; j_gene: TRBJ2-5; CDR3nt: TGTGCCAGCAGCCAAGATAGGGGGACAGCAGGAGAGACCCAGTACTTC; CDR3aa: CASSQDRGTAGETQYF
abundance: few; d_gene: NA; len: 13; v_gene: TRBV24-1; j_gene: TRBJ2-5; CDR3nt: TGTGCCACCAGTGATGGATCATATGATCCCCAGTACTTC; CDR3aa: CATSDGSYDPQYF
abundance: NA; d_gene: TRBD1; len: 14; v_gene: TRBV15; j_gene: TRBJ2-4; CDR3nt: TGTGCCGCCAGCAGACAGGGGGCCGGAAACATTCAGTACTTC; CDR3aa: CAASRQGAGNIQYF
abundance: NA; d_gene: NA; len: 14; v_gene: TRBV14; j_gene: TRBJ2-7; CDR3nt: TGTGCCAGCAGCCAACGGGACGAATACTACGAGCAGTACTTC; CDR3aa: CASSQRDEYYEQYF
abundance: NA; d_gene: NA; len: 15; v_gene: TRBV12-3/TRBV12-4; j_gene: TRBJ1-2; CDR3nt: TGTGCCAGCAGCAGGGACGTAGACTCCGGTTATGGCTACACCTTC; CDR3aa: CASSRDVDSGYGYTF
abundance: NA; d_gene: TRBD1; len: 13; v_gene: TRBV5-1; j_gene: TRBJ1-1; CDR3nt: TGCGCCAGCGGGGACAGGGAGGTCGCTGAAGCTTTCTTT; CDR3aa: CASGDREVAEAFF
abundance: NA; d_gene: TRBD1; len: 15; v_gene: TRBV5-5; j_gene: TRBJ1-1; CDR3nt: TGTGCCAGCAGCTTGCGGACAGGGGGTAGCACTGAAGCTTTCTTT; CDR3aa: CASSLRTGGSTEAFF
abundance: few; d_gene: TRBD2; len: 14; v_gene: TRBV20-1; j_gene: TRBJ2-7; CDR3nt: TGCAGTGCTGCGGAACCGCGGGAGGGGATCGAGCAGTACTTC; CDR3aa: CSAAEPREGIEQYF
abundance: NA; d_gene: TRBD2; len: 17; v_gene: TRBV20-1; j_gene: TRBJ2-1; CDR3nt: TGCAGTGCTTTCACTAGCGGGGAACCCCCCTACCAAGAGACCCAGTTCTTC; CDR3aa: CSAFTSGEPPYQETQFF
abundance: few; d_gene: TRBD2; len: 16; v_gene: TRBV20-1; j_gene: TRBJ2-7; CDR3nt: TGCAGTGCTAGAAGGATCCGGCTAGCGGGAAACTACGAGCAGTACTTC; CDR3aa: CSARRIRLAGNYEQYF
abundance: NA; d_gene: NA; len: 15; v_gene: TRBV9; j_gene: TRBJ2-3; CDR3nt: TGTGCCAGCAGCCCGGGGGACTTAAGCACAGATACGCAGTATTTT; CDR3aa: CASSPGDLSTDTQYF
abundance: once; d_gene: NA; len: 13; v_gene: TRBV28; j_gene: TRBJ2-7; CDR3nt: TGTGCCAGCGTCGAAGAGGGCACCTACGAGCAGTACTTC; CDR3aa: CASVEEGTYEQYF
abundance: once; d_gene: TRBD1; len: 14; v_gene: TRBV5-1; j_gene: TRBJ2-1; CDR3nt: TGCGCCAGCAGCCCGGGACAGGGGGGGAATGAGCAGTTCTTC; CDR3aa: CASSPGQGGNEQFF
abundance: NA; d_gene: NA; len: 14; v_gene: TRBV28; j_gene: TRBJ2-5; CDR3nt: TGTGCCAGCAGTTTACCCAGCCTTCGTGAGACCCAGTACTTC; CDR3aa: CASSLPSLRETQYF
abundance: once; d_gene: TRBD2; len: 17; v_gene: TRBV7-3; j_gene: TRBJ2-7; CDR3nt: TGTGCCAGCAGCCGGGGACTAGCGGGTGAGCCCTCCTACGAGCAGTACTTC; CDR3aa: CASSRGLAGEPSYEQYF
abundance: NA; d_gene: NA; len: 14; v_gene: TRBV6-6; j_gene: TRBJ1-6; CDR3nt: TGTGCCAGCAGGCCGACGGAAGGGGATTCACCCCTCCACTTT; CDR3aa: CASRPTEGDSPLHF
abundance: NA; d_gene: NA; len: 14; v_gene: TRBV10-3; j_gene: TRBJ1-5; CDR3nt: TGTGCCATCAGTGAGTCAGGGCCCAATATACCCCAGCATTTT; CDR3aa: CAISESGPNIPQHF
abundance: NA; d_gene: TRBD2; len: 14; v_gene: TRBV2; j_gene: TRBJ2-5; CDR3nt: TGTGCCAGCAGTCCTCTGCGGGAGGAGGAGACCCAGTACTTC; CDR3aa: CASSPLREEETQYF